The clone carrying this TCR beta chain occurred once. The antigen remains unidentified. One end of the junction varies from germline; a read error may be responsible. The data were obtained in a study of T cell repertoires in cytomegalovirus infection. This CDR3 is 15 amino acids long. Germline CDR1 reads MNHNS; CDR2 reads SASEGT. Study-wide findings and caveats: Ex vivo, HLA-C-restricted CMV-specific TCR beta clonotypes prevailed over the rest of the response.

From the reads, TCRdb called clonotypes with MiXCR, one entry per CDR3 protein. The sample has some 440,000 distinct CDR3 sequences; approximately 30% are singletons. The rearrangement links TRBV6-1 to TRBJ1-1; TRBD1 agrees at 9 bases. Sample: PBMCs. The TCR originated in a human donor in good health (CMV status not recorded). Some clones in this sample may be carry-over from other donors' samples. The chain's CDR3 is CASRPGQGTNTEDFF. In DNA form, the CDR3 reads TGTGCCAGCAGACCGGGACAGGGTACGAACACTGAAGATTTCTTT.